The clone carrying this T cell receptor beta chain was detected only a few times. Its antigen is not identified. This sample was taken from a study of T cell responses to AZD1222 COVID-19 vaccine. Findings and limits, study-wide: Breadth and depth of Spike-specific TCRs rose after two AZD1222 doses.

This CDR3 is 15 amino acids long. J gave up 0 bases and V 2 bases, and 1 base lay outside the gene matches. Germline assignment: CDR1 SGHNT and CDR2 YYREEE (reference sequence). The assay was immunoSEQ multiplex PCR, and TCRdb's table has in-frame clones only and misses some. The table has more than 95,000 clones, roughly nine tenths seen once; the top ten hold 35% to 55%. The sequence was obtained from an adult who received the AZD1222 COVID-19 vaccine. This material consisted of peripheral blood, taken 28 days after the second AZD1222 dose. J is TRBJ1-1 and V is TRBV5-4; TRBD1 matches 10 bases. The CDR3 loop reads CASSFGTGVNTEAFF. CDR3 DNA sequence: TGTGCCAGCAGCTTTGGGACAGGGGTGAACACTGAAGCTTTCTTT.